This T cell receptor (beta chain) was identified during a study of post-analysis software for immune sequencing data. Researchers reported that TCR beta cDNA libraries carried unique molecular identifiers. When roughly 1 to 10 million T cells were used, they gave approximately 530,000 cDNA molecules. TCRdb fed the PCR reads into MiXCR, producing one record per CDR3 protein. The table has approximately 350,000 distinct CDR3 sequences, about a third seen once; the top ten hold roughly 13%. Source material: blood. This sequence was found in a girl between 10 and 17 years old with multiple sclerosis.

CDR3 sequence: CASSPLPYEQYF. CDR3 nucleotide sequence: TGTGCCAGCAGTCCTCTTCCCTACGAGCAGTACTTC. The J gene is TRBJ2-7, the V gene TRBV7-2; D gene ambiguous. The CDR3 length is 12 residues. Germline V gene lookup returns CDR1 SGHTA and CDR2 FQGNSA. The V and J ends lost 6 bases and 2 bases respectively, with 8 bases between them.